The 20 T cell receptor beta chains in this list originate from one sample, sequenced in a study of T cell responses to AZD1222 COVID-19 vaccine. The data were produced by immunoSEQ multiplex PCR, yet TCRdb's version contains in-frame clones alone and is incomplete. The sample has more than 85,000 clones, roughly 80% seen once. The starting material was peripheral blood, obtained on day 0 of AZD1222 vaccination. All receptors come from an adult in good health.

The J gene is TRBJ2-5, the V gene TRBV6-5, with a tentative D call TRBD2 (6 bases). V was clipped by 4 bases and J by 5 bases, with 17 bases between them. CDR3 length: 15 amino acids. Germline CDR1 reads MNHEY; CDR2 reads SVGAGI. This chain's CDR3 is CASSSQLAAEETQYF. The CDR3 nucleotides read TGTGCCAGCAGTTCCCAACTAGCCGCCGAGGAGACCCAGTACTTC.

This clone was picked up a small number of times. The gene calls are TRBV10-1 and TRBJ1-2; D is possibly TRBD1 (6 bases). V was pared by 8 bases and J by 0 bases, with 19 bases between. The V gene's germline CDR1 is WNHNN and CDR2 SYGVQD (reference sequence). The CDR3 runs to 16 residues. CDR3 loop: CASGGGHRDPNYGYTF. The CDR3 DNA follows: TGCGCCAGCGGGGGCGGGCACAGGGACCCTAACTATGGCTACACCTTC.

The chain is built from TRBV7-2 and TRBJ1-3; D is possibly TRBD1 (5 bases). CDR1 is SGHTA, CDR2 FQGNSA, per germline. There are 13 residues in the CDR3. The V and J ends lost 3 bases and 5 bases respectively, with 8 bases between them. The CDR3 is CASSLGLRNTIYF. CDR3 in DNA: TGTGCCAGCAGCTTGGGACTGCGAAACACCATATATTTT.

J is TRBJ1-3 and V is TRBV6-1; D is possibly TRBD1 (6 bases). V shed 1 base and J shed 3 bases, with 13 bases lying between them. The germline gives CDR1 MNHNS, CDR2 SASEGT. CDR3 size: 16 residues. This chain's CDR3 is CASSEGGTNRGNTIYF. CDR3 sequence (DNA): TGTGCCAGCAGTGAAGGAGGGACAAATCGTGGAAACACCATATATTTT.

The rearrangement joins TRBV6-2 or TRBV6-3 to TRBJ2-7, with D hard to call. V dropped 2 bases and J dropped 2 bases, with 13 bases sitting between them. Germline loops: CDR1 MNHEY, CDR2 SVGEGT. The length of the CDR3 is 15 residues. The chain's CDR3 is CASSYMSQTTYEQYF. The CDR3 region has the DNA TGTGCCAGCAGTTACATGTCACAGACCACCTACGAGCAGTACTTC.

This chain joins TRBV11-3 and TRBJ1-3, with D maybe TRBD1 (5 bases). Between the trimmed V and J ends, which lost 5 bases and 2 bases, there was a span of 7 bases. Looked up from germline, CDR1 is SGHNT and CDR2 is YENEEA. The CDR3 is 13 residues long. In DNA, the CDR3 is TGTGCCAGCAGCGGGGGAACTGGAAACACCATATATTTT. Encoded protein: CASSGGTGNTIYF.

The chain is built from TRBV5-8 and TRBJ2-4; D possibly corresponds to TRBD2 (6 bases). Trimming removed 4 bases from V and 0 bases from J, with 14 bases in between. CDR3 length equals 16 residues. In germline, CDR1 is SGHTS, CDR2 YDEGEE. Here the CDR3 DNA reads TGTGCCAGCAGCGGTATAGCGGTCCTAGCCAAAAACATTCAGTACTTC. Its translation is CASSGIAVLAKNIQYF.

The chain carries TRBV14 and TRBJ2-7, with 10 nucleotides matching TRBD2. The CDR3 is 15 amino acids. V shed 0 bases and J 6 bases; nucleotides not matched to a gene: 5. CDR1 is SGHDN, CDR2 FVKESK, per germline. CDR3 DNA: TGTGCCAGCAGCCAAGATAACCTAGCGGGAGTCGAGCAGTACTTC. Translating gives CASSQDNLAGVEQYF.

The V call is TRBV7-9, the J call TRBJ1-1, with a weak D call TRBD1 (6 bases). The CDR3 is 14 residues long. Looked up from germline, CDR1 is SEHNR and CDR2 is FQNEAQ (reference sequence). Trimming took off 1 base at V and 2 bases at J, with 8 bases between the two ends. For the CDR3, the DNA is TGTGCCAGCAGCTTAGAACAGGGTAACACTGAAGCTTTCTTT. Residues: CASSLEQGNTEAFF.

The chain links TRBV6-5 to TRBJ2-1; 7 bases are a match to TRBD1. V dropped 4 bases and J dropped 0; count of bases not matched to a gene: 3. This CDR3 is 15 amino acids long. CDR1 and CDR2 (germline): MNHEY, SVGAGI. CDR3 in amino acids: CASSLQGSSYNEQFF. CDR3 DNA: TGTGCCAGCAGTTTACAGGGGAGCTCCTACAATGAGCAGTTCTTC.

This chain joins TRBV7-9 and TRBJ1-4, with D maybe TRBD1 (5 bases). The CDR3 spans 15 residues. Germline V gives CDR1 SEHNR, CDR2 FQNEAQ (reference sequence). V lost 4 bases and J 8 bases, leaving 17 bases between the germline ends. The CDR3 reads CASSSTGLEGEKLFF. The CDR3 nucleotides are TGTGCCAGCAGCTCCACAGGCCTCGAAGGAGAAAAACTGTTTTTT.

As to this clone: The same CDR3 arises from other DNA sequences in this sample as well. This chain joins TRBV11-2 and TRBJ2-3, with D unresolved. There are 11 residues in the CDR3. CDR1 and CDR2 from the germline V gene are SGHAT and FQNNGV. The ends were cut back, 2 bases at V and 6 bases at J, with 3 bases in the middle. The CDR3 sequence: CASSLKDTQYF. The CDR3 DNA sequence: TGTGCCAGCAGCTTAAAGGATACGCAGTATTTT.

This clone was seen a handful of times. The chain has TRBV7-9 and TRBJ2-2; 7 positions agree with TRBD2. This CDR3 contains 16 residues. V trimming: 3 bases; J trimming: 3 bases; junction bases outside the gene matches: 7. Germline CDR1 and CDR2: SEHNR and FQNEAQ (reference sequence). CDR3 in amino acids: CASSLGGSSYTGELFF. The CDR3 DNA is TGTGCCAGCAGCTTGGGCGGGAGCTCCTACACCGGGGAGCTGTTTTTT.

The V call is TRBV28, the J call TRBJ1-2, with D uncertain. Trimming stripped 6 bases from V and 0 bases from J, with 8 bases between. Germline lookup yields CDR1 MDHEN and CDR2 SYDVKM. The CDR3 covers 13 residues. CDR3 DNA sequence: TGTGCCAGCAGGCCACCTACTAACTATGGCTACACCTTC. This codes for CASRPPTNYGYTF.

This clone was seen a handful of times. The DNA for the CDR3 is TGTGCCACCAGTGTGGCGGAGTATGGCTACACCTTC. It translates to CATSVAEYGYTF. V and J are TRBV24-1 and TRBJ1-2; D unresolved. The CDR3 sequence is 12 residues long. The germline V gene encodes CDR1 KGHDR and CDR2 SFDVKD. V lost 5 bases and J 5 bases, leaving 8 bases between the germline ends.

The chain joins TRBV19 to TRBJ1-1; D is unclear. The germline V gene has CDR1 LNHDA and CDR2 SQIVND (reference sequence). V lost 4 bases and J 0 bases, leaving 6 bases between the germline ends. CDR3 size: 13 residues. This chain's CDR3 is CASSSRVNTEAFF. CDR3 bases: TGTGCCAGTAGTAGTAGGGTGAACACTGAAGCTTTCTTT.

This clone has a single count. The chain links TRBV15 to TRBJ2-3; the D gene is possibly TRBD2 (5 bases). In germline, CDR1 is LNHNV, CDR2 YYDKDF (reference sequence). This CDR3 comprises 14 residues. V shed 0 bases and J shed 3 bases, with 7 bases lying between them. Here the CDR3 DNA reads TGTGCCACCAGCAGAGACGGGAAGACAGATACGCAGTATTTT. Amino acid sequence: CATSRDGKTDTQYF.

The rearrangement links TRBV14 to TRBJ2-1, with 7 bases aligning to TRBD1. The germline gives CDR1 SGHDN, CDR2 FVKESK. The CDR3 totals 16 residues. J gave up 8 bases and V 1 base, and 11 bases lay outside the gene matches. CDR3 loop: CASSQGRQGSSDEQFF. DNA for the CDR3: TGTGCCAGCAGCCAAGGTCGACAGGGAAGTAGTGATGAGCAGTTCTTC.

This clone was detected only a few times. The chain has TRBV19 and TRBJ2-1, with TRBD2 matching over 9 bases. This CDR3 has 16 amino acids. Germline CDR1 is LNHDA and CDR2 is SQIVND (reference sequence). V shed 3 bases, J shed 2 bases, and the junction held 5 bases outside the gene matches. DNA of the CDR3: TGTGCCAGTAGTATTAGACTAGCGGCGACCTACAATGAGCAGTTCTTC. This translates into CASSIRLAATYNEQFF.

This chain links TRBV19 with TRBJ2-7; weak D call: TRBD2 (5 bases). The germline gives CDR1 LNHDA, CDR2 SQIVND (reference sequence). The CDR3 spans 15 residues. CDR3 amino acids: CASAKVGRLSYEQYF. CDR3 nucleotides: TGTGCGAGTGCAAAGGTAGGGAGACTCTCCTACGAGCAGTACTTC.